A single sample gave rise to the 26 T cell receptor beta chains below, sequenced in a study of blood T cell repertoires in COVID-19. The protocol was immunoSEQ multiplex PCR, while the TCRdb copy is restricted to in-frame clones and leaves out a portion. The sample lists a few hundred thousand clones; 87% were seen once. The material sequenced was peripheral blood. Source of these receptors: a woman between 18 and 30 years old who had recovered from COVID-19.

J is TRBJ2-7 and V is TRBV10-3; 8 positions agree with TRBD1. The V gene end was trimmed by 4 bases and the J gene end by 3 bases; junction bases not matched to a gene: 14. Germline lookup yields CDR1 ENHRY and CDR2 SYGVKD. CDR3 length: 17 amino acids. The chain's CDR3 is CAISAAATGARLYEQYF. The CDR3 DNA reads as TGTGCCATCAGTGCCGCCGCGACAGGGGCCAGACTCTACGAGCAGTACTTC.

This chain connects TRBV2 to TRBJ1-4, with no clear D. CDR1 and CDR2 (germline): SNHLY, FYNNEI. The CDR3 loop spans 15 amino acids. The V end was cut by 6 bases, the J end by 0 bases, with 11 bases between. For the CDR3, the DNA is TGTGCCAGCAGCCGAAGCGGGGCAACTAATGAAAAACTGTTTTTT. This codes for CASSRSGATNEKLFF.

The gene calls are TRBV5-4 and TRBJ2-7; no definite D call. Trimming stripped 0 bases from V and 6 bases from J, with 13 bases between. The CDR3 spans 14 residues. Germline CDR1 and CDR2: SGHNT and YYREEE (reference sequence). The CDR3: CASSLESGVREQYF. CDR3 sequence (DNA): TGTGCCAGCAGCTTGGAATCTGGAGTACGCGAGCAGTACTTC.

V gene TRBV6-2 or TRBV6-3 combines with J gene TRBJ1-3; D ambiguous. Germline V gene sequence: CDR1 MNHEY, CDR2 SVGEGT. Deletions cut 7 bases from V and 3 bases from J, with 13 bases between. The CDR3 is 14 amino acids. The CDR3 sequence is CASTPRVIGNTIYF. The CDR3 DNA follows: TGTGCCAGCACCCCCCGCGTGATTGGAAACACCATATATTTT.

This sequence joins TRBV11-2 and TRBJ2-7; tentatively, D is TRBD2 (6 bases). The CDR3 sequence is 15 residues long. Germline CDR1 and CDR2: SGHAT and FQNNGV. Trimming left V 3 bases short and J 0 bases short, with 12 bases between. CDR3 DNA: TGTGCCAGCAGCTTCAGCGGGTCTAGCTCCTACGAGCAGTACTTC. It codes for CASSFSGSSSYEQYF.

The rearrangement links TRBV30 to TRBJ1-4, with D possibly matching TRBD1 (5 bases). The CDR3 length is 15 residues. Germline V gene data show CDR1 as GTSNPN and CDR2 as SVGIG (reference sequence). V dropped 1 base and J dropped 5 bases, with 14 bases sitting between them. The CDR3 reads CAWSGQGSLNEKLFF. The CDR3 DNA reads as TGTGCCTGGAGTGGGCAGGGATCCCTCAATGAAAAACTGTTTTTT.

The chain uses TRBV11-2 and TRBJ2-2; 10 nucleotides line up with TRBD2. This CDR3 has 15 amino acids. The germline V gene has CDR1 SGHAT and CDR2 FQNNGV. V lost 7 bases, J lost 7 bases, and 9 bases stayed unmatched. The CDR3 loop reads CASISEREGRGELFF. The CDR3 nucleotides are TGTGCCAGCATCTCCGAGCGGGAGGGCCGCGGGGAGCTGTTTTTT.

This clone was seen only once. This chain connects TRBV18 to TRBJ2-4, with 8 bases fitting TRBD2. Germline assignment: CDR1 KGHSH and CDR2 LQKENI. The V and J ends lost 2 bases and 5 bases, in that order; junction bases with no gene match: 11. This CDR3 is built from 17 residues. The CDR3 DNA sequence: TGTGCCAGCTCACCAGAGATCGGGAGGGCCCGGGAAAACATTCAGTACTTC. This translates into CASSPEIGRARENIQYF.

The chain's CDR3 is CASSVVGSGYTF. In nucleotides, the CDR3 is TGTGCCAGCAGCGTAGTAGGGAGTGGCTACACCTTC. The V call is TRBV9, the J call TRBJ1-2; D remains unclear. The CDR3 runs 12 residues. Deletions cut 0 bases from V and 7 bases from J, with 7 bases between. Per the germline V gene, CDR1 is SGDLS and CDR2 is YYNGEE.

This clone was found a few times. The rearrangement links TRBV7-9 to TRBJ2-2; TRBD2 agrees at 8 bases. The CDR3 length is 16 residues. Germline trimming cut 6 bases from V and 2 bases from J; bases unmatched to any gene: 8. Germline-derived CDR1 and CDR2 are SEHNR and FQNEAQ (reference sequence). Here the CDR3 reads CASSSLTSVNTGELFF. The CDR3 bases are TGTGCCAGCAGTTCCCTGACTAGCGTTAACACCGGGGAGCTGTTTTTT.

The rearrangement uses TRBV7-2 and TRBJ2-5; D is possibly TRBD2 (5 bases). The CDR3 contains 12 residues. V was clipped by 8 bases and J by 13 bases, with 20 bases between them. From germline, CDR1 is SGHTA and CDR2 FQGNSA. The CDR3 DNA reads as TGTGCCAGCGCCCCAATACGGGCCGCGGGGTACTTC. This translates into CASAPIRAAGYF. Supplemented by reference TRBV7-2 and TRBJ2-5, the full variable domain reads GAGVSQSPSNKVTEKGKDVELRCDPISGHTALYWYRQSLGQGLEFLIYFQGNSAPDKSGLPSDRFSAERTGGSVSTLTIQRTQQEDSAVYLCASAPIRAAGYFGPGTRLLVL.

The J gene is TRBJ2-1, the V gene TRBV5-1, with 13 bases that match TRBD2. Trimming cost V 0 bases and J 4 bases; bases outside gene matches: 10. This CDR3 is built from 19 residues. Germline CDR1 is SGHRS and CDR2 is YFSETQ. The CDR3 spells CASSLGTSGGTWGYNEQFF. DNA for the CDR3: TGCGCCAGCAGCTTGGGGACTAGCGGGGGAACTTGGGGTTACAATGAGCAGTTCTTC.

The genes are TRBV27 and TRBJ2-7, with TRBD2 matching over 8 bases. Germline assignment: CDR1 MNHEY and CDR2 SMNVEV (reference sequence). This CDR3 is 14 amino acids long. V was pared by 5 bases and J by 4 bases, with 7 bases of the junction left unmatched. CDR3 residues: CASSQKRERYEQYF. The CDR3 DNA reads as TGTGCCAGCAGTCAGAAGCGGGAGAGGTACGAGCAGTACTTC.

This chain uses TRBV7-3 with TRBJ1-2, with D maybe TRBD1 (6 bases). Germline CDR1 reads SGHTA; CDR2 reads FQGTGA. CDR3 length: 15 amino acids. V lost 5 bases to trimming and J lost 6 bases, with 19 bases between them. CDR3 protein: CASSPISRGTHGYTF. The DNA for the CDR3 is TGTGCCAGCAGCCCTATCTCCAGGGGCACCCATGGCTACACCTTC. Full variable domain (rest looked up from reference TRBV7-3 and TRBJ1-2): GAGVSQTPSNKVTEKGKYVELRCDPISGHTALYWYRQSLGQGPEFLIYFQGTGAADDSGLPNDRFFAVRPEGSVSTLKIQRTERGDSAVYLCASSPISRGTHGYTFGSGTRLTVV.

This clone was counted a few times. This chain uses TRBV5-4 with TRBJ2-1; TRBD1 matches 8 bases. The V gene's germline CDR1 is SGHNT and CDR2 YYREEE (reference sequence). This CDR3 region has 16 residues. Losses at the gene ends were 0 bases for V and 2 bases for J; bases not matched to a gene: 4. The CDR3 here is CASSLGQGTTYNEQFF. CDR3 coding DNA: TGTGCCAGCAGCTTGGGACAGGGGACAACCTACAATGAGCAGTTCTTC.

The chain links TRBV14 to TRBJ1-2, with 7 bases identical to TRBD1. Germline V gene sequence: CDR1 SGHDN, CDR2 FVKESK. J was trimmed by 2 bases and V by 7 bases; bases with no gene match: 7. This CDR3 spans 14 amino acids. The CDR3: CASNLGGSNYGYTF. The CDR3 DNA follows: TGTGCCAGCAACCTAGGGGGCTCGAACTATGGCTACACCTTC.

This clone was picked up a small number of times. The chain employs TRBV9 and TRBJ1-3; tentative D call: TRBD1 (5 bases). There are 15 residues in the CDR3. Germline V CDR1 and CDR2: SGDLS, YYNGEE. V was clipped by 0 bases and J by 0 bases, with 7 bases between them. This CDR3 is CASSVGQNSGNTIYF. DNA of the CDR3: TGTGCCAGCAGCGTAGGACAGAACTCTGGAAACACCATATATTTT.

This clone has only one observation. The rearrangement links TRBV6-2 or TRBV6-3 to TRBJ2-3; 8 bases are shared with TRBD2. Germline-derived CDR1 and CDR2 are MNHEY and SVGEGT. The V and J ends lost 4 bases and 5 bases, in that order; junction bases with no gene match: 17. CDR3 length: 18 amino acids. The CDR3 nucleotides are TGTGCCAGCAGTTCGGGGGGCGAGACTAGCGTCAAGGGAGATACGCAGTATTTT. Amino acids: CASSSGGETSVKGDTQYF.

This chain links TRBV7-2 with TRBJ2-3; D might be TRBD1 (6 bases). Germline CDR1 and CDR2: SGHTA and FQGNSA. The CDR3 sequence is 16 residues long. V lost 4 bases to trimming and J lost 5 bases, with 19 bases between them. The CDR3: CASSSPGHRLVDTQYF. The CDR3 DNA follows: TGTGCCAGCAGCTCACCGGGACACCGTTTAGTAGATACGCAGTATTTT.

Note on this clone: Distinct nucleotide sequences in the sample also encode this CDR3. The CDR3 sequence is CASSRTGGNQPQHF. The CDR3 DNA follows: TGTGCCAGCAGCAGGACAGGGGGCAATCAGCCCCAGCATTTT. This chain uses TRBV2 with TRBJ1-5, with TRBD1 identical over 9 bases. There are 14 residues in the CDR3. The V segment lost 6 bases and the J segment 2 bases; nucleotides outside the gene matches: 2. Germline CDR1 and CDR2: SNHLY and FYNNEI.

The rearrangement links TRBV4-3 to TRBJ2-1; 7 positions match TRBD1. J gave up 8 bases and V 2 bases, and 6 bases lay outside the gene matches. Germline CDR1 and CDR2: LGHNA and YSLEER. CDR3 size: 14 residues. The CDR3 nucleotides read TGCGCCAGCAGCCAATACGACAGGGCCGATGAGCAGTTCTTC. It encodes CASSQYDRADEQFF.

The chain's CDR3 is CASKVGGVSYNEQFF. The CDR3 DNA is TGTGCCAGCAAAGTAGGGGGCGTCTCCTACAATGAGCAGTTCTTC. The chain is built from TRBV7-2 and TRBJ2-1; 7 bases are a match to TRBD1. CDR3 size: 15 residues. Germline CDR1 reads SGHTA; CDR2 reads FQGNSA. The V gene end was trimmed by 7 bases and the J gene end by 0 bases; junction bases not matched to a gene: 6.

The rearrangement links TRBV7-2 to TRBJ1-2; D possibly corresponds to TRBD1 (5 bases). The ends were cut back, 1 base at V and 0 bases at J, with 12 bases in the middle. Germline V CDR1 and CDR2: SGHTA, FQGNSA. The CDR3 is 16 amino acids. As DNA, the CDR3 is TGTGCCAGCAGCTTAGGGCAGGGCCTCCCTAACTATGGCTACACCTTC. It specifies CASSLGQGLPNYGYTF. Using reference TRBV7-2 and TRBJ1-2 for the parts outside the CDR3, the full variable domain is GAGVSQSPSNKVTEKGKDVELRCDPISGHTALYWYRQSLGQGLEFLIYFQGNSAPDKSGLPSDRFSAERTGGSVSTLTIQRTQQEDSAVYLCASSLGQGLPNYGYTFGSGTRLTVV.

The chain employs TRBV3-1 (or the pseudogene TRBV3-2) and TRBJ2-7, with no clear D. The germline V gene has CDR1 LGHDT and CDR2 YNNKEL (reference sequence). Trimming took 4 bases from V and 3 from J, leaving 7 bases between them. The CDR3 has 12 amino acids. The DNA for the CDR3 is TGTGCCAGCAGCCCCAGACTCTACGAGCAGTACTTC. It is translated as CASSPRLYEQYF.

The chain employs TRBV25-1 and TRBJ1-1; TRBD1 matches at 7 bases. Germline lookup yields CDR1 MGHDK and CDR2 SYGVNS. The CDR3 is made up of 13 amino acids. V was clipped by 10 bases and J by 6 bases; unmatched bases: 11. CDR3 DNA: TGTGCCAATCCCTTCCGGACAGGCCCTGAAGCTTTCTTT. It codes for CANPFRTGPEAFF. Full variable domain (remainder filled in from reference TRBV25-1 and TRBJ1-1): EADIYQTPRYLVIGTGKKITLECSQTMGHDKMYWYQQDPGMELHLIHYSYGVNSTEKGDLSSESTVSRIRTEHFPLTLESARPSHTSQYLCANPFRTGPEAFFGQGTRLTVV.

The J gene is TRBJ2-1, the V gene TRBV6-5; 10 positions agree with TRBD2. Germline assignment: CDR1 MNHEY and CDR2 SVGAGI. This CDR3 has 15 amino acids. V lost 6 bases, J lost 3 bases, and 5 bases stayed unmatched. CDR3 in DNA: TGTGCCAGCAGCCTAGCGGGAGCAAACTACAATGAGCAGTTCTTC. It translates to CASSLAGANYNEQFF.